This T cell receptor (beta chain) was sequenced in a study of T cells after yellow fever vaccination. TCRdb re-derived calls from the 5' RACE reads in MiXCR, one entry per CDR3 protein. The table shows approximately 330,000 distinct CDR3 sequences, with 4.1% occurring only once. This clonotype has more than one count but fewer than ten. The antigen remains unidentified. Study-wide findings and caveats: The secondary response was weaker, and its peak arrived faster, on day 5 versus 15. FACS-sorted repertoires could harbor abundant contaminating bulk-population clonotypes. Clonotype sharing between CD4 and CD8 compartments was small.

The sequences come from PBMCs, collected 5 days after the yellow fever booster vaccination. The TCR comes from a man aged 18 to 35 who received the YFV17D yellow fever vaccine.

The CDR3 here is CASSLGAAEGYTF. CDR3 in DNA: TGCGCCAGCAGCTTGGGTGCGGCTGAGGGCTACACCTTC. The rearrangement links TRBV5-1 to TRBJ1-2; D is uncertain. This CDR3 spans 13 amino acids. V lost 0 bases to trimming and J lost 8 bases, with 11 bases between them. The germline CDR1 and CDR2 sequences are SGHRS and YFSETQ.